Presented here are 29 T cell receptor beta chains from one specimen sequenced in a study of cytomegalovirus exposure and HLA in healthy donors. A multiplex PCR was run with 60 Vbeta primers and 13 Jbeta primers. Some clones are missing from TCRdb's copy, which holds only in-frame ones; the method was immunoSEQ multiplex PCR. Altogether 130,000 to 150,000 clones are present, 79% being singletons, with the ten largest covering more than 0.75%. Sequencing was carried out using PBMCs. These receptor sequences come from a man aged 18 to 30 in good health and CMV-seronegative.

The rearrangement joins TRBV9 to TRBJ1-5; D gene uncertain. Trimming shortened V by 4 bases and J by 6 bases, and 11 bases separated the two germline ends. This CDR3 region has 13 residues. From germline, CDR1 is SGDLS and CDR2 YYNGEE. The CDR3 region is CASSYGEGQPQHF. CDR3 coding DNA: TGTGCCAGCAGCTATGGGGAGGGTCAGCCCCAGCATTTT.

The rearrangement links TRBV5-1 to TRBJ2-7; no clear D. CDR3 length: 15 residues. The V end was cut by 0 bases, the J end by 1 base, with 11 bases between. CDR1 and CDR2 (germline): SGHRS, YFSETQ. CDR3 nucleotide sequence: TGCGCCAGCAGCTTGGGGGCCGGCAGGTCCTACGAGCAGTACTTC. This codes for CASSLGAGRSYEQYF. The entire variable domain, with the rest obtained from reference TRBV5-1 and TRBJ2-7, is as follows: KAGVTQTPRYLIKTRGQQVTLSCSPISGHRSVSWYQQTPGQGLQFLFEYFSETQRNKGNFPGRFSGRQFSNSRSEMNVSTLELGDSALYLCASSLGAGRSYEQYFGPGTRLTVT.

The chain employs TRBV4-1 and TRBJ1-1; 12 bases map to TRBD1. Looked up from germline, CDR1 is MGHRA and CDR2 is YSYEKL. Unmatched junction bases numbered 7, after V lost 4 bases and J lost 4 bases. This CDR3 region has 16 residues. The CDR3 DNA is TGCGCCAGCAGCCGAAATCCGGGACAGGGGGCCACTGAAGCTTTCTTT. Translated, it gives CASSRNPGQGATEAFF.

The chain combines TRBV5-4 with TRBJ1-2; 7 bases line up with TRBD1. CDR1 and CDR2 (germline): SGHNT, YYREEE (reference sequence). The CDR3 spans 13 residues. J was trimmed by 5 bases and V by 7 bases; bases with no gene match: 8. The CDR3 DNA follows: TGTGCCAGCTTGACAGGGCCCGGATATGGCTACACCTTC. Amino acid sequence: CASLTGPGYGYTF.

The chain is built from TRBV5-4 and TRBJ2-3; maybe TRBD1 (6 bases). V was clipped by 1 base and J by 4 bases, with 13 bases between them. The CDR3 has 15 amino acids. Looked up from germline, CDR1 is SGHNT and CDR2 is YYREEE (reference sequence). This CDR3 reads CASSLPGERADTQYF. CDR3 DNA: TGTGCCAGCAGCTTGCCAGGGGAACGGGCAGATACGCAGTATTTT.

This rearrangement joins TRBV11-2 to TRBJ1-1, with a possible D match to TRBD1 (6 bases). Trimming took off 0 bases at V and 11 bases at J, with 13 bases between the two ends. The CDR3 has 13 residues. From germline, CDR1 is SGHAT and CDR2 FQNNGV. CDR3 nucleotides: TGTGCCAGCAGCTTAGAGGGGGGGGCTGCCGCTTTCTTT. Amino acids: CASSLEGGAAAFF. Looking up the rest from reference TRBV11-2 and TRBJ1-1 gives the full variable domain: EAGVAQSPRYKIIEKRQSVAFWCNPISGHATLYWYQQILGQGPKLLIQFQNNGVVDDSQLPKDRFSAERLKGVDSTLKIQPAKLEDSAVYLCASSLEGGAAAFFGQGTRLTVV.

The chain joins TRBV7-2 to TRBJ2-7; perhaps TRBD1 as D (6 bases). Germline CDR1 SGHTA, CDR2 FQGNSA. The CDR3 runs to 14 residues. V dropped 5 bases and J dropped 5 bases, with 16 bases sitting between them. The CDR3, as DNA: TGTGCCAGCAGCCCAAGTACAGGGTCCAACGAGCAGTACTTC. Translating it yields CASSPSTGSNEQYF. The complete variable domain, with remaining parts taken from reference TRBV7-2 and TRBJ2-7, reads GAGVSQSPSNKVTEKGKDVELRCDPISGHTALYWYRQSLGQGLEFLIYFQGNSAPDKSGLPSDRFSAERTGGSVSTLTIQRTQQEDSAVYLCASSPSTGSNEQYFGPGTRLTVT.

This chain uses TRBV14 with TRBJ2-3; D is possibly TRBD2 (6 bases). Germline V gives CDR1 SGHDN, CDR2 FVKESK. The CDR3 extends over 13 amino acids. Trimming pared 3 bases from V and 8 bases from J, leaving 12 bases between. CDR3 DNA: TGTGCCAGCAGCCATAATGGGAGGACTACGCAGTATTTT. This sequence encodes CASSHNGRTTQYF.

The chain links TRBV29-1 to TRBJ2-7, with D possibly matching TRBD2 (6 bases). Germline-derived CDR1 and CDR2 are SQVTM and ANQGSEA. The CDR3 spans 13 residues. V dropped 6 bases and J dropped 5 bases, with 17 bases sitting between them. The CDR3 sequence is CSVLSWGVHEQYF. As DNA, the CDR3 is TGCAGCGTCCTTTCCTGGGGGGTCCACGAGCAGTACTTC.

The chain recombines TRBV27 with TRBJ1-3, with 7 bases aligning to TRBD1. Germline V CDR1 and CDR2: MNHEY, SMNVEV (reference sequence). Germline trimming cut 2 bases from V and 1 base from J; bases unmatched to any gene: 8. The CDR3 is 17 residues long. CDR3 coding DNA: TGTGCCAGCAGTTTAGGGACAGTAGTCTCTTCTGGAAACACCATATATTTT. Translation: CASSLGTVVSSGNTIYF.

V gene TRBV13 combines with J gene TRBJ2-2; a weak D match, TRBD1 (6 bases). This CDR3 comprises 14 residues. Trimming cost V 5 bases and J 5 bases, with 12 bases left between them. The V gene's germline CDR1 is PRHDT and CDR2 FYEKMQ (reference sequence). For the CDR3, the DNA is TGTGCCAGCAGCGACAGGAAGATGACCGGGGAGCTGTTTTTT. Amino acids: CASSDRKMTGELFF.

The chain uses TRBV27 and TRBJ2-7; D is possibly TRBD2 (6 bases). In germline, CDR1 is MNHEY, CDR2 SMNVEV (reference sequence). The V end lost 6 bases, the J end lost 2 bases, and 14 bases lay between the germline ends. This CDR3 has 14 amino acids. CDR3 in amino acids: CASSLRGKTYEQYF. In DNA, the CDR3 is TGTGCCAGCAGCCTACGCGGGAAAACCTACGAGCAGTACTTC.

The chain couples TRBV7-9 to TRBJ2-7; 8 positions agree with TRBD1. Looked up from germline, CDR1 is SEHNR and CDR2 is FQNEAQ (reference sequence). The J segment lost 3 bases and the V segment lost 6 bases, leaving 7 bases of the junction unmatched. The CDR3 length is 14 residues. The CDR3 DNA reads TGTGCCAGCAGTCTGGACAGGGAGAGCTACGAGCAGTACTTC. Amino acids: CASSLDRESYEQYF.

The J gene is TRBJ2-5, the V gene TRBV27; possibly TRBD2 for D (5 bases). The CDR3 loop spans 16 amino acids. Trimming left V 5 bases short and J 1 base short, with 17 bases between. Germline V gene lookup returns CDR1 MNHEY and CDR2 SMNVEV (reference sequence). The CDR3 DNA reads TGTGCCAGCAGTCACGTTACGGGAACATTCCAAGAGACCCAGTACTTC. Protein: CASSHVTGTFQETQYF.

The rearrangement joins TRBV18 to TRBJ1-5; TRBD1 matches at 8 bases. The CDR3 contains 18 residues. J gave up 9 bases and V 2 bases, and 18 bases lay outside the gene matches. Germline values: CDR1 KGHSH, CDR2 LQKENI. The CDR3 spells CASSPKGRGQGFFLPQHF. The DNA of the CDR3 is TGTGCCAGCTCACCAAAAGGGCGAGGACAGGGTTTTTTTCTGCCCCAGCATTTT. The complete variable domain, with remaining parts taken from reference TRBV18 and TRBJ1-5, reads NAGVMQNPRHLVRRRGQEARLRCSPMKGHSHVYWYRQLPEEGLKFMVYLQKENIIDESGMPKERFSAEFPKEGPSILRIQQVVRGDSAAYFCASSPKGRGQGFFLPQHFGDGTRLSIL.

Written as DNA, the CDR3 is TGTGCCAGTAGTATAGAGCCGGGGGGCGCTTACGAGCAGTACTTC. Translated, it gives CASSIEPGGAYEQYF. The gene calls are TRBV19 and TRBJ2-7; the D gene is possibly TRBD2 (7 bases). The V end was cut by 0 bases, the J end by 4 bases, with 13 bases between. The CDR3 is 15 residues long. The V gene's germline CDR1 is LNHDA and CDR2 SQIVND (reference sequence).

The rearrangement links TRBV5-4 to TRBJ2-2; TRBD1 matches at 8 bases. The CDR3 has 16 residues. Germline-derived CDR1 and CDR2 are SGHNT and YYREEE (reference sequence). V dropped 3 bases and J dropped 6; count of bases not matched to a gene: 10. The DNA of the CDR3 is TGTGCCAGCAGCTCTCGGACAGGGAACTTCGCCGGGGAGCTGTTTTTT. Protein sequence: CASSSRTGNFAGELFF.

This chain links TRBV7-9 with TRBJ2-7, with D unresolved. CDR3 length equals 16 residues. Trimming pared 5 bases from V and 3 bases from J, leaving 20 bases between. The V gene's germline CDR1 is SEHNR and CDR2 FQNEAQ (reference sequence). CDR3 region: CASSPTLGTAFYEQYF. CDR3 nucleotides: TGTGCCAGCAGCCCCACCCTCGGCACAGCCTTCTACGAGCAGTACTTC.

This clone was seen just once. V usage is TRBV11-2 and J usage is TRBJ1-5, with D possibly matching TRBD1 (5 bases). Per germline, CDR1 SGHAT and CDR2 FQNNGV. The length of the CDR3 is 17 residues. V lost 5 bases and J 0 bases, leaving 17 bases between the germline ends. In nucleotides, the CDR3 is TGTGCCAGCAGCCTCCAGCCAGCGGGGGGTAGCAATCAGCCCCAGCATTTT. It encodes CASSLQPAGGSNQPQHF.

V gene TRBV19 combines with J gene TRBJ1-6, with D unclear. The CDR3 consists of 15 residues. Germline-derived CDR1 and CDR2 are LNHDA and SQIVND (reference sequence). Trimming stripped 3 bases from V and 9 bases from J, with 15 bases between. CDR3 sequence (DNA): TGTGCCAGTAGTATTGCGGGCTTTAGCGGTTCACCCCTCCACTTT. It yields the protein CASSIAGFSGSPLHF. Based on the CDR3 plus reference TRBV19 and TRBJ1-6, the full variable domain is DGGITQSPKYLFRKEGQNVTLSCEQNLNHDAMYWYRQDPGQGLRLIYYSQIVNDFQKGDIAEGYSVSREKKESFPLTVTSAQKNPTAFYLCASSIAGFSGSPLHFGNGTRLTVT.

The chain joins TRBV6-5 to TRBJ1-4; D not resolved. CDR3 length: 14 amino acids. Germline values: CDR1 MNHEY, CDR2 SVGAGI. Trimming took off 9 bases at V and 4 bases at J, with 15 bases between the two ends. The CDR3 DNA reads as TGTGCCAGTAGCATGTACCCTTTTAATGAAAAACTGTTTTTT. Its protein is CASSMYPFNEKLFF.

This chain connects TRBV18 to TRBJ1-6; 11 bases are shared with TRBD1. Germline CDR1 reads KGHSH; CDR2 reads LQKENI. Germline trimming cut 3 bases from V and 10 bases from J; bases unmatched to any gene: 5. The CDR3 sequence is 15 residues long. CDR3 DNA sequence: TGTGCCAGCTCACCTCCGAGGACAGGGGGCTCACCCCTCCACTTT. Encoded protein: CASSPPRTGGSPLHF.

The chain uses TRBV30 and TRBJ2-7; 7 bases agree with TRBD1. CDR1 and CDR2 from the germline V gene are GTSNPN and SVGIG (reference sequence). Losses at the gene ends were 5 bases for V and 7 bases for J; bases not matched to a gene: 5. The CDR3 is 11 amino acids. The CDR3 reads CAWSGQIEQYF. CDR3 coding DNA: TGTGCCTGGTCGGGACAGATAGAGCAGTACTTC.

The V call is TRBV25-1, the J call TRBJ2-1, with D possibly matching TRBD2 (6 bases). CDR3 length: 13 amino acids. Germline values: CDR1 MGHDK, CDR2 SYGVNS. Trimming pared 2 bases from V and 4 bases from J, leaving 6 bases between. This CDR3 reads CASSEAGYNEQFF. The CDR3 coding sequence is TGTGCCAGCAGTGAAGCGGGATACAATGAGCAGTTCTTC.

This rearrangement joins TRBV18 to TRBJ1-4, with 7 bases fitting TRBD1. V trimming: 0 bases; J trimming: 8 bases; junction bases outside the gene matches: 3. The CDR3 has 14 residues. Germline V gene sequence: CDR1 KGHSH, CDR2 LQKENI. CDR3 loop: CASSPPGGTEKLFF. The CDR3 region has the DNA TGTGCCAGCTCACCACCAGGGGGCACCGAAAAACTGTTTTTT. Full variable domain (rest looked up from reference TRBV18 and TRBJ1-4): NAGVMQNPRHLVRRRGQEARLRCSPMKGHSHVYWYRQLPEEGLKFMVYLQKENIIDESGMPKERFSAEFPKEGPSILRIQQVVRGDSAAYFCASSPPGGTEKLFFGSGTQLSVL.

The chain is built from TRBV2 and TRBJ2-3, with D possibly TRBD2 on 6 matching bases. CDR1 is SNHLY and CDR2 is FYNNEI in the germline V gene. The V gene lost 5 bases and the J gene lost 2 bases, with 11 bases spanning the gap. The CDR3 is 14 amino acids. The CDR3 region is CASSNPGVTDTQYF. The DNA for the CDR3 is TGTGCCAGCAGTAACCCGGGGGTCACAGATACGCAGTATTTT.

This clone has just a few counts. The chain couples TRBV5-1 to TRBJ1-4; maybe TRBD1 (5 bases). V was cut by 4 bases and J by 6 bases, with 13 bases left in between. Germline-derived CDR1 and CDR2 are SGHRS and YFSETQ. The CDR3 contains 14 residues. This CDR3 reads CASSQDIADEKLFF. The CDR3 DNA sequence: TGCGCCAGCAGCCAGGACATAGCGGATGAAAAACTGTTTTTT.

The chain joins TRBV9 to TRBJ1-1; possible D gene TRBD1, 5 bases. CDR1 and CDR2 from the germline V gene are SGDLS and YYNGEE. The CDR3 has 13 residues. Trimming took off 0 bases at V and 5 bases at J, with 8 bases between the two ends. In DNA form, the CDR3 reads TGTGCCAGCAGCGTAGCTTCAGGGACTGAAGCTTTCTTT. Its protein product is CASSVASGTEAFF.

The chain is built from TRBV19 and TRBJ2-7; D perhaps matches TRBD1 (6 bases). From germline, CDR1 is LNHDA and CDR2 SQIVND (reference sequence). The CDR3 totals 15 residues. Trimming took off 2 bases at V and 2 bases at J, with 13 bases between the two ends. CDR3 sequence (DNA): TGTGCCAGTAGTATAACAGGGCGATCACCCTACGAGCAGTACTTC. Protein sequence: CASSITGRSPYEQYF.